This T cell receptor beta chain was recovered during a study of regulatory T cells in long-lasting Graves disease. Findings and limits, study-wide: Persistent patients shared fewer than 3,500 public clonotypes among themselves. Newly diagnosed patients shared fewer, at about a thousand. For persistent Graves' patients, TCR diversity was lower than for newly diagnosed ones.

Time point here: persistent/refractory GD, antithyroid drugs over 5 years with positive TRAb. PBMC-derived RNA was used for the TCR library. American Thyroid Association guidelines defined Graves' disease diagnosis. As to this clonotype: As yet, its antigen is unknown.

Germline V gene sequence: CDR1 SGHRS, CDR2 YFSETQ. CDR3 length: 15 amino acids. V lost 4 bases to trimming and J lost 3 bases; unmatched junction nucleotides: 9. Both iRepertoire HTBI primers and Arm-PCR of CDR3 regions were used to build the TCR beta libraries. From the multiplex PCR reads, TCRdb called clonotypes with MiXCR, one entry per CDR3 protein. This sample carries approximately 440,000 distinct CDR3 sequences, 23% of them seen once, and the ten largest clones take around 26%. The source material was peripheral blood mononuclear cells (PBMCs), sampled when the disease was refractory, from a patient treated with antithyroid drugs. The rearrangement joins TRBV5-1 to TRBJ2-7; 8 bases map to TRBD1. The sequence was collected from a female donor with Graves disease. DNA for the CDR3: TGCGCCAGCAGCACACGGACAGGGACAGGCTACGAGCAGTACTTC. This translates into CASSTRTGTGYEQYF.